This T cell receptor beta chain appears in the sequencing data of a study of T cell responses to AZD1222 COVID-19 vaccine. The length of the CDR3 is 14 residues. The V and J ends lost 5 bases and 5 bases respectively, with 15 bases between them. Germline V gene data show CDR1 as LNHDA and CDR2 as SQIVND (reference sequence). General observations from the study: Repertoires were sampled only after the peak T cell response. Just 6 or 7 people given AZD1222 tested seropositive at baseline. Donors skewed white British and female; clonal diversity was possibly underestimated.

Repertoires were generated with immunoSEQ multiplex PCR, while TCRdb's copy carries only in-frame clones and drops some. The sample lists about 84,000 clones, 87% seen once, with over 1.2% in the top ten. As to this clone: Its antigen is currently unknown.

The input for sequencing was peripheral blood, taken on day 0 of AZD1222 vaccination. The sequence was collected from an adult in good health. The V and J genes are TRBV19 and TRBJ1-2; perhaps TRBD1 as D (5 bases). CDR3: CASSLGRDQYGYTF. CDR3 nucleotides: TGTGCCAGTAGTTTAGGAAGGGACCAATATGGCTACACCTTC.